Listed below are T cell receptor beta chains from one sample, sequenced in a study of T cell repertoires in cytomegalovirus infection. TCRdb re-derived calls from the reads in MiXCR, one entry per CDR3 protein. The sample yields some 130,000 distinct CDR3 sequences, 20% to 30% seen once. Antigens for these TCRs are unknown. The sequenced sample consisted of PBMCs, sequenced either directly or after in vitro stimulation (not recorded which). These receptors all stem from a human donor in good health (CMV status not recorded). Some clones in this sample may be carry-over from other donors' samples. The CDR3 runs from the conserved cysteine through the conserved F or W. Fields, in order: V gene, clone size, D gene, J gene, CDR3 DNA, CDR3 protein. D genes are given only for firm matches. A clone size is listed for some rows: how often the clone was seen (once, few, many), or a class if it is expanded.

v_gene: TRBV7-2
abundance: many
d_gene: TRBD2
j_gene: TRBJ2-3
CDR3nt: TGTGCCAGCAGCTTAGCCGGGAGGGCCACAGATACGCAGTATTTT
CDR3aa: CASSLAGRATDTQYF

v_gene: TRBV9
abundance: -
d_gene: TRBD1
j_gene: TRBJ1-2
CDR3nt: TGTGCCAGCAGCGTAGAAGTAGGGGGCAACTATGGCTACACCTTC
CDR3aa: CASSVEVGGNYGYTF

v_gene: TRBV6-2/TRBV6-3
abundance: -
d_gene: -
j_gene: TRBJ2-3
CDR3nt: TGTGCCAGCAGTCCCCCCTGGGGCTCAGATACGCAGTATTTT
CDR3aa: CASSPPWGSDTQYF

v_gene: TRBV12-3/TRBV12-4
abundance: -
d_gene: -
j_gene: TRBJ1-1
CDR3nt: TGTGCCAGCAGTCACTCGGGGAACACTGAAGCTTTCTTT
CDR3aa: CASSHSGNTEAFF

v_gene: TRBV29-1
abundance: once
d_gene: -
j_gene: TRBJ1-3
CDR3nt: TGCAGCTTTTATGTTGGAAACACCATATATTTT
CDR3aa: CSFYVGNTIYF

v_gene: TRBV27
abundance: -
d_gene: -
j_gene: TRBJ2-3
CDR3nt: TGTGCCAGCAGTTGGGCAGGGCAAGGGAGCGATACGCAGTATTTT
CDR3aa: CASSWAGQGSDTQYF

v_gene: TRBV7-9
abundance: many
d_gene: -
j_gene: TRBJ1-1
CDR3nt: TGTGCCAGCAGCTTAAGGGCAGGGGACACTGAAGCTTTCTTT
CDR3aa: CASSLRAGDTEAFF

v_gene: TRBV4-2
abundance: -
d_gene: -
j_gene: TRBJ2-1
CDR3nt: TGTGCCAGCAGCCAAGGGACCAGCTTCAATGAGCAGTTCTTC
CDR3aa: CASSQGTSFNEQFF

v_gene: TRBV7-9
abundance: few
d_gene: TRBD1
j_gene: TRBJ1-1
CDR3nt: TGTGCCAGCAGCTTAGGTCAGGGGGCCTACACTGAAGCTTTCTTT
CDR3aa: CASSLGQGAYTEAFF

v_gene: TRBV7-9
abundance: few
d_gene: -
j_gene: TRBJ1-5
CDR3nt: TGTGCCAGCAGCAACAGAGATCAGCCCCAGCATTTT
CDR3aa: CASSNRDQPQHF

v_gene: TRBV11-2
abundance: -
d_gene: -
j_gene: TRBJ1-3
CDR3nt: TGTGCCAGCAGCTTCTTCACTGGAAACACCATATATTTT
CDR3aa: CASSFFTGNTIYF

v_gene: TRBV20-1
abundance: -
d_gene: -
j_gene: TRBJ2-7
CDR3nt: TGCAGTGTCATAATGGCGGAGTGGCAGTACTTC
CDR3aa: CSVIMAEWQYF

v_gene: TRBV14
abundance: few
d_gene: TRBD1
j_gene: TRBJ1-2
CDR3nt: TGTGCCAGCAGCCTAAAGACAGGGATCGGCTACACCTTC
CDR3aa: CASSLKTGIGYTF

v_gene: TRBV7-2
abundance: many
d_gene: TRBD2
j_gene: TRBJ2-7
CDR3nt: TGTGCCAGCAGCCCATTAAGCGGGAGCTGGGACGAGCAGTACTTC
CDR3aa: CASSPLSGSWDEQYF

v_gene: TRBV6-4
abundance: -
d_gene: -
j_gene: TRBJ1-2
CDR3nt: TGTGCCAGCAGTGACTTCCCTAACTATGGCTACACCTTC
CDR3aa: CASSDFPNYGYTF

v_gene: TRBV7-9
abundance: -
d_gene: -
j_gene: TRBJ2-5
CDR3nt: TGTGCCAGCACCATTACTCAGCAAGAGACCCAGTACTTC
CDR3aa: CASTITQQETQYF

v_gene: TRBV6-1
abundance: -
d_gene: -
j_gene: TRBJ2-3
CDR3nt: TGTGCCAGCAGTTACCGGCGCAGCACAGATACGCAGTATTTT
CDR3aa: CASSYRRSTDTQYF